The following is a T cell receptor (beta chain) sequence with its context. This clonotype was found many times. Its antigen remains unidentified. Base qualities are missing; no much larger clone stands one base away. This sample is drawn from a study of regulatory T cells in long-lasting Graves disease (dated by TCRdb to the early 2020s). Describing the broader study: In the newly diagnosed Graves' disease group, patients had been taking antithyroid drugs for less than 3 months. Peripheral blood TCR sequencing and RNA sequencing compared persistent Graves' disease patients with newly diagnosed Graves' disease patients. The study was conducted in China and was registered as a clinical trial. A total of 33 samples underwent TCR sequencing: roughly 13 from persistent and some 20 from newly diagnosed Graves' disease patients. What the study reported, not specific to this receptor: A larger number of public clonotypes was shared among persistent patients (about 2,700) than among newly diagnosed patients (approximately 930). Persistent Graves' disease patients showed lower TCR Shannon entropy and fewer highly expanded clones than newly diagnosed patients, suggesting clonal expansion. The authors noted that the small sample size was a limitation that may lower accuracy. The study examined only peripheral blood because the primary lesion, thyroid tissue, could not be accessed. Sequencing and analysis were restricted to the TCR beta chain.

The label giving this sample's time point can be read as: newly diagnosed GD, antithyroid drugs for less than 3 months. For both TCR sequencing and RNA sequencing, RNA was extracted from PBMCs using TRIzol. The diagnosis of Graves' disease followed American Thyroid Association guidelines. Recruitment of patients was carried out at an endocrinology department in Xi'an, China. Each patient gave 9 to 10 milliliters of peripheral blood, collected in an EDTA anticoagulant tube. Ficoll Paque Plus density gradient separation was used to isolate PBMCs, and no further T cell sorting was performed. An Agilent 2100 Bioanalyzer and agarose gel were used to assess RNA quality, and a NanoDrop 2000 was used to measure RNA concentration. The library was built by means of multiplex PCR. TCRdb shows the sequencer as Illumina HiSeq 4000. To build TCR beta libraries, CDR3 regions were amplified by Arm-PCR using iRepertoire HTBI primers. PCR products were gel purified before sequencing. Concerning the study's data processing: Gene usage analysis of CDR3 amino acid clonotypes relied on the roughly 60 TRBV and 14 TRBJ segments identified across samples. COPE and FqMerger were used to merge the filtered high-quality paired reads into contigs. BLAST was used to align contigs to IMGT TRBV, TRBD and TRBJ reference genes, with CDR3 defined following IMGT. Any clonotype with a frequency above 0.1% was classified as a highly expanded clone. Shannon entropy served as the measure of repertoire diversity, while the Gini coefficient captured V-J evenness. A clonotype found in more than one individual was treated as public. The raw public data were reprocessed by TCRdb itself: fastp quality trimming at Q25, MiXCR clonotype calling, in-frame beta chains only. Every entry covers one CDR3 protein and lists the most common genes and DNA from its rows. The V and J calls reflect TCRdb's pipeline rather than the authors' work. The sample contains 350,000 to 500,000 distinct CDR3 sequences, around 15% of them found a single time. Clones ranked in the top ten supply more than 15% of the sample.

A further study also used this sample, focusing on T cells in Graves' hyperthyroidism and ophthalmopathy. In that second paper, the authors write: Stable Graves' hyperthyroidism was defined as no progression to ophthalmopathy during 18 months of follow-up. Hyperthyroidism patients were newly diagnosed, had a disease duration of under 2 months, and were aged 18 to 65 years. The study excluded patients with uncontrolled infections, other autoimmune diseases, pregnancy or lactation. Diagnoses were based on clinical symptoms, serum thyroxine and TRAb, thyroid ultrasound and orbital computed tomography. The TCR CDR3 was subjected to a first round of RT-PCR using the HTBI primer set and the Qiagen OneStep RT-PCR kit. Most expanded thyroid clonotypes (frequency above 0.001) were also detected in blood, suggesting blood repertoires may reflect thyroid immune responses. A model built on a 13 V-J signature distinguished ophthalmopathy from stable hyperthyroidism, reaching about 89% sensitivity and around 81% specificity in cross-validation and 80%/75% in testing. During validation, the model predicted progression to ophthalmopathy a median of around six months ahead of onset, with roughly 65% sensitivity and 72% to 80% specificity. To identify distinguishing TCR V-J signatures, a discovery cohort of 95 to 100 patients was used, comprising 40 to 45 with Graves' ophthalmopathy and 57 with stable Graves' hyperthyroidism. Whether ophthalmopathy could be predicted prospectively was tested in an independent validation cohort made up of approximately 19 hyperthyroidism patients plus 17 patients who later progressed to ophthalmopathy. The 75 to 100 discovery patients were randomly divided into training and test sets at a 7:3 ratio. In more than 5 Graves' hyperthyroidism patients, the study also compared T-cell repertoires from thyroid tissue with T-cell repertoires from blood. Following sampling, methimazole starting at 30 mg daily was given to hyperthyroidism patients, and high-dose intravenous methylprednisolone was given to ophthalmopathy patients. A second multiplex PCR round built the libraries, followed by size selection and purification. Paired-end sequencing of the libraries was performed with 100 bp reads on an Illumina HiSeq2000. SOAPnuke was used to process the raw data, with reads discarded if the reads contained adapters or uncalled bases, had a mean Phred below 15, or lacked an exact constant-primer or identifier match. High-quality paired reads were merged with COPE v1.2.5, and unique nucleotide sequences were defined as clonotypes. MiTCR v1.1 was used to align the clonotypes against IMGT TRBV, TRBD and TRBJ reference segments. Only V-J combinations with frequency above 0.0001, covering 99% to 99.2% of repertoires, were analysed. A TCS score was defined as the ratio of F50 (clonal expansion) to E x V (chaos), with BLOSUM62-based TCRdist applied between CDR3 peptides within each V-J. Welch's t-statistics and random forest reduced 500 to 550 V-J features to about 12, which were used in a naive Bayes classifier (R e1071). No statistical method was used to set the sample size in advance, and investigators knew the group allocation. According to the paper, TCR Vbeta CDR3 sequencing was carried out on 135 peripheral blood samples, which came from approximately 43 ophthalmopathy, around 75 hyperthyroidism and some 17 progressor patients.

Material: peripheral blood mononuclear cells (PBMCs), obtained at new diagnosis, from a patient treated with antithyroid drugs. This TCR was recovered from a woman aged 45 to 65 with Graves disease. Donor details come from another sample of the same person, matched by shared clones.

For the CDR3, the sequence is CASSKERGAGELFF. The DNA sequence follows: TGTGCCAGCAGTAAAGAACGGGGAGCCGGGGAGCTGTTTTTT. The chain links TRBV2 with TRBJ2-2; D gene: possibly TRBD2, on 5 matching bases. From its cysteine to its phenylalanine, the CDR3 spans 14 amino acids. This entry keeps only the CDR3 DNA: 42 bases, framed from base 1. Between the V and J ends, shortened by 5 bases and 6 bases respectively, the junction contains 13 bases. In the germline V gene, CDR1 corresponds to SNHLY and CDR2 to FYNNEI.